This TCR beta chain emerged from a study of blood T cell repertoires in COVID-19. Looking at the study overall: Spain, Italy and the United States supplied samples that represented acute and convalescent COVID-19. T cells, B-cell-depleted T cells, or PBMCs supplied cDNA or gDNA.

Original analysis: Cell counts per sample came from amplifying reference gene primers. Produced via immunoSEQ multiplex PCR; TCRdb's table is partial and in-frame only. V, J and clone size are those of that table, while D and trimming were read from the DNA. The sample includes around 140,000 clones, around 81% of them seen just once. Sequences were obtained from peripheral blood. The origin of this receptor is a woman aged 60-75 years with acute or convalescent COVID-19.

DNA for the CDR3: TGTGCCATCGGACTAGCGGTTTACAATGAGCAGTTCTTC. It encodes CAIGLAVYNEQFF. This chain links TRBV2 with TRBJ2-1; 10 bases align to TRBD2. The CDR3 is 13 amino acids. Germline V CDR1 and CDR2: SNHLY, FYNNEI. The J segment lost 4 bases and the V segment lost 10 bases, leaving 4 bases of the junction unmatched.